The rows below give T cell receptor beta chains drawn from one sample of a study of OX40 agonist ivuxolimab in advanced cancers. The repertoire was sequenced with immunoSEQ multiplex PCR; TCRdb's copy has only in-frame clones and lacks some. The sample has under 100,000 clones, roughly nine tenths seen once. Material: CD4+ or CD8+ T cells sorted from blood, obtained in a trial of the OX40 agonist ivuxolimab. These TCRs come from an adult with an advanced solid tumor such as melanoma, head and neck, liver or kidney cancer. Each CDR3 is given with its conserved first and last residue. The order of the fields is V gene, J gene, clone size, D gene, CDR3 DNA, CDR3 protein. The D gene is left open where the match is weak. Only some rows state a clone size, as once, few, many or a class for expanded clones.

v_call: TRBV7-2; j_call: TRBJ2-1; clone_size: -; d_call: TRBD2; cdr3_nt: TGTGCCAGCAGCTTGACTAGCGGGAGCCACAATGAGCAGTTCTTC; cdr3_aa: CASSLTSGSHNEQFF
v_call: TRBV15; j_call: TRBJ2-4; clone_size: -; d_call: -; cdr3_nt: TGTGCCACCAGCAGAGATCGGGGAGCTCCTGGGGCCAAAAACATTCAGTACTTC; cdr3_aa: CATSRDRGAPGAKNIQYF
v_call: TRBV29-1; j_call: TRBJ2-1; clone_size: -; d_call: -; cdr3_nt: TGCAGCGTTGAAGAAGGAGCAATTGAGCAGTTCTTC; cdr3_aa: CSVEEGAIEQFF
v_call: TRBV9; j_call: TRBJ2-3; clone_size: -; d_call: -; cdr3_nt: TGTGCCAGCAGCGTAACCCCGGGAATGACAGATACGCAGTATTTT; cdr3_aa: CASSVTPGMTDTQYF
v_call: TRBV28; j_call: TRBJ2-5; clone_size: -; d_call: TRBD1; cdr3_nt: TGTGCCAGCAGGACCGGGACAGGGGCCCAAGAGACCCAGTACTTC; cdr3_aa: CASRTGTGAQETQYF
v_call: TRBV14; j_call: TRBJ2-3; clone_size: -; d_call: TRBD2; cdr3_nt: TGTGCCAGCAGCCAAGGCGTCGGACTAGCCACAGATACGCAGTATTTT; cdr3_aa: CASSQGVGLATDTQYF
v_call: TRBV4-3; j_call: TRBJ1-3; clone_size: -; d_call: -; cdr3_nt: TGCGCCAGCAGCCAAGAGAATTTGGGCACCCGGAGGGGAAACACCATATATTTT; cdr3_aa: CASSQENLGTRRGNTIYF
v_call: TRBV28; j_call: TRBJ1-2; clone_size: -; d_call: -; cdr3_nt: TGTGCCAGCAGGACACCTACCGATGGCTACACCTTC; cdr3_aa: CASRTPTDGYTF
v_call: TRBV5-1; j_call: TRBJ1-2; clone_size: once; d_call: TRBD1; cdr3_nt: TGCGCCAGCAGCTTCGCCCAGGGGGACGGCTACACCTTC; cdr3_aa: CASSFAQGDGYTF
v_call: TRBV2; j_call: TRBJ2-2; clone_size: -; d_call: TRBD1; cdr3_nt: TGTGCCAGCAAGACCGACAGGGTAAACACCGGGGAGCTGTTTTTT; cdr3_aa: CASKTDRVNTGELFF
v_call: TRBV2; j_call: TRBJ1-4; clone_size: -; d_call: -; cdr3_nt: TGTGCCACGACGGCAGAAAACAATGAAAAACTGTTTTTT; cdr3_aa: CATTAENNEKLFF
v_call: TRBV6-5; j_call: TRBJ1-2; clone_size: -; d_call: TRBD1; cdr3_nt: TGTGCCAGCAGCCCGGACAGGGGGTTCTATGGCTACACCTTC; cdr3_aa: CASSPDRGFYGYTF